The rows below give T cell receptor beta chains drawn from one sample of a study of post-analysis software for immune sequencing data. In TCRdb, the PCR reads were re-called with MiXCR into one record per CDR3 protein. The sample holds hundreds of thousands of distinct CDR3 sequences, roughly half seen once. The sample taken for sequencing was blood. Receptors originate from a girl aged 5-17 years with multiple sclerosis. The CDR3 runs from the conserved cysteine through the conserved F or W. Fields, in order: clone size, J gene, D gene, V gene, CDR3 DNA, CDR3 protein. The D gene is left open where the match is weak. Clone size is given for some rows only: seen once, a few or many times, or a class if the clone is expanded.

clone size: few
J gene: TRBJ1-2
D gene: NA
V gene: TRBV6-6
CDR3 DNA: TGTGCCAGCTATAGAGGTGGGACCGTTAACACCTTC
CDR3 protein: CASYRGGTVNTF

clone size: NA
J gene: TRBJ2-7
D gene: NA
V gene: TRBV20-1
CDR3 DNA: TGCAGTGCCCAGAGCCTCAGTGGCTTTAAGTCCTACGAGCAGTACTTC
CDR3 protein: CSAQSLSGFKSYEQYF

clone size: NA
J gene: TRBJ2-1
D gene: NA
V gene: TRBV20-1
CDR3 DNA: TGCAGTGCTGGCAGGGTTAATGAGCAGTTCTTC
CDR3 protein: CSAGRVNEQFF

clone size: few
J gene: TRBJ2-3
D gene: NA
V gene: TRBV29-1
CDR3 DNA: TGCAGCGTTGAAGATCGGGGTTCGGAAGATACGCAGTATTTT
CDR3 protein: CSVEDRGSEDTQYF

clone size: NA
J gene: TRBJ2-7
D gene: TRBD1
V gene: TRBV5-1
CDR3 DNA: TGCGCCAGCAGCGCGGATCCCCGACAGGGGGCCTACGAGCAGTACTTC
CDR3 protein: CASSADPRQGAYEQYF

clone size: NA
J gene: TRBJ2-1
D gene: NA
V gene: TRBV18
CDR3 DNA: TGTGCCAGCTCACCACCGAATCAGAGGTACCACAATGAGCAGTTCTTC
CDR3 protein: CASSPPNQRYHNEQFF

clone size: once
J gene: TRBJ2-2
D gene: NA
V gene: TRBV18
CDR3 DNA: TGTGCCAGCTCACCACTCCCCACCGGGGAGCTGTTTTTT
CDR3 protein: CASSPLPTGELFF

clone size: once
J gene: TRBJ1-1
D gene: TRBD1
V gene: TRBV5-1
CDR3 DNA: TGCGCCAGCAGCACCGGGACAGGGAAGAACACTGAAGCTTTCTTT
CDR3 protein: CASSTGTGKNTEAFF

clone size: NA
J gene: TRBJ2-6
D gene: NA
V gene: TRBV20-1
CDR3 DNA: TGCAGTGCTAGGAAAGGGGGGAGTGGGGCCAACGTCCTGACTTTC
CDR3 protein: CSARKGGSGANVLTF

clone size: NA
J gene: TRBJ2-5
D gene: TRBD2
V gene: TRBV29-1
CDR3 DNA: TGCACCCTGGGGGTAGCGGGGGTAGGGGAGACCCAGTACTTC
CDR3 protein: CTLGVAGVGETQYF

clone size: few
J gene: TRBJ2-4
D gene: NA
V gene: TRBV7-2
CDR3 DNA: TGTGCCAGCAGCTTATCAGGGGCAGGGAGGAACATTCAGTACTTC
CDR3 protein: CASSLSGAGRNIQYF

clone size: NA
J gene: TRBJ2-7
D gene: TRBD2
V gene: TRBV4-2
CDR3 DNA: TGTGCCAGCAGCCATTCCAAACTAGCGGCGGCCTACGAGCAGTACTTC
CDR3 protein: CASSHSKLAAAYEQYF

clone size: few
J gene: TRBJ2-5
D gene: NA
V gene: TRBV18
CDR3 DNA: TGTGCCAGCTCAAGGGTGGACCAAGAGACCCAGTACTTC
CDR3 protein: CASSRVDQETQYF

clone size: NA
J gene: TRBJ2-1
D gene: NA
V gene: TRBV3-1
CDR3 DNA: TGTGCCAGCAGCCAAGCGTCTATGGGTAATGAGCAGTTCTTC
CDR3 protein: CASSQASMGNEQFF

clone size: NA
J gene: TRBJ1-2
D gene: TRBD1
V gene: TRBV15
CDR3 DNA: TGTGCCACCAGCAGTCCCCAGGACAGGAGTGACTGCTATGGCTACACCTTC
CDR3 protein: CATSSPQDRSDCYGYTF

clone size: NA
J gene: TRBJ2-5
D gene: NA
V gene: TRBV7-7
CDR3 DNA: TGTGCCAGCAGCTTAGGGCAGGACCCTCAAGAGACCCAGTACTTC
CDR3 protein: CASSLGQDPQETQYF

clone size: NA
J gene: TRBJ2-7
D gene: TRBD2
V gene: TRBV10-3
CDR3 DNA: TGTGCCATCAGTGACGGGACTAGCGCTTCCTACGAGCAGTACTTC
CDR3 protein: CAISDGTSASYEQYF

clone size: NA
J gene: TRBJ2-2
D gene: TRBD2
V gene: TRBV4-2
CDR3 DNA: TGTGCCACCTCGGGTAGCGGGCCCGGGGAGCTGTTTTTT
CDR3 protein: CATSGSGPGELFF

clone size: few
J gene: TRBJ2-7
D gene: NA
V gene: TRBV12-3/TRBV12-4
CDR3 DNA: TGTGCCAGCAGTTTGGGGACACACTCCTACGAGCAGTACTTC
CDR3 protein: CASSLGTHSYEQYF

clone size: few
J gene: TRBJ2-7
D gene: TRBD1
V gene: TRBV10-3
CDR3 DNA: TGTGCCGCGACGAACACAGGGGGATACGAGCAGTACTTC
CDR3 protein: CAATNTGGYEQYF

clone size: NA
J gene: TRBJ2-7
D gene: NA
V gene: TRBV5-1
CDR3 DNA: TGCGCCAGCAGCTTGGGTTTTGGACAGAAAACCTACGAGCAGTACTTC
CDR3 protein: CASSLGFGQKTYEQYF

clone size: NA
J gene: TRBJ2-1
D gene: TRBD2
V gene: TRBV5-1
CDR3 DNA: TGCGCCAGCAGGCGAGCGGGGGAGTCCTACAATGAGCAGTTCTTC
CDR3 protein: CASRRAGESYNEQFF

clone size: few
J gene: TRBJ2-4
D gene: TRBD2
V gene: TRBV25-1
CDR3 DNA: TGTGCCAGCAGTGATAGCGGGGGGATTAAAAACATTCAGTACTTC
CDR3 protein: CASSDSGGIKNIQYF

clone size: few
J gene: TRBJ1-2
D gene: NA
V gene: TRBV29-1
CDR3 DNA: TGCAGCGTTCACGTACAGGGAGACTATGGCTACACCTTC
CDR3 protein: CSVHVQGDYGYTF

clone size: NA
J gene: TRBJ2-6
D gene: NA
V gene: TRBV20-1
CDR3 DNA: TGCAGTGCTAGGCCAGGGTATGGGGCCAACGTCCTGACTTTC
CDR3 protein: CSARPGYGANVLTF

clone size: NA
J gene: TRBJ2-1
D gene: NA
V gene: TRBV2
CDR3 DNA: TGTGCCAGCAGGCTACCGGGGGAGCAGTTCTTC
CDR3 protein: CASRLPGEQFF

clone size: few
J gene: TRBJ2-5
D gene: NA
V gene: TRBV5-1
CDR3 DNA: TGCGCCAGCAGCGACAGGATATTCCAAGAGACCCAGTACTTC
CDR3 protein: CASSDRIFQETQYF

clone size: NA
J gene: TRBJ1-2
D gene: NA
V gene: TRBV20-1
CDR3 DNA: TGCAGTGCTCGACAGTTGCGGGCTAATGGCTACACCTTC
CDR3 protein: CSARQLRANGYTF

clone size: NA
J gene: TRBJ2-7
D gene: NA
V gene: TRBV5-1
CDR3 DNA: TGCGCCAGCAGCGGGGGGGCGAGATTTAGCGAGCAGTACTTC
CDR3 protein: CASSGGARFSEQYF

clone size: NA
J gene: TRBJ2-3
D gene: NA
V gene: TRBV6-1
CDR3 DNA: TGTGCCAGCACCATTGCAAGCACAGATACGCAGTATTTT
CDR3 protein: CASTIASTDTQYF

clone size: NA
J gene: TRBJ2-5
D gene: TRBD1
V gene: TRBV15
CDR3 DNA: TGTGCCACCAGCAGAGGGTTATTGGGACAGGGGATACAGGAGACCCAGTGCTTC
CDR3 protein: CATSRGLLGQGIQETQCF

clone size: few
J gene: TRBJ2-7
D gene: NA
V gene: TRBV5-1
CDR3 DNA: TGCGCCAGCAGCCGGATCCCCTATACGGGCGAGCAGTACTTC
CDR3 protein: CASSRIPYTGEQYF

clone size: NA
J gene: TRBJ2-5
D gene: NA
V gene: TRBV6-4
CDR3 DNA: TGTGCCAGTTCCCGGAGCTTGGGAGAGACCCAGTACTTC
CDR3 protein: CASSRSLGETQYF

clone size: NA
J gene: TRBJ1-2
D gene: NA
V gene: TRBV29-1
CDR3 DNA: TGCAGCGTTGAAGATCGCCGGGACTATGGCTACACCTTC
CDR3 protein: CSVEDRRDYGYTF

clone size: NA
J gene: TRBJ1-2
D gene: NA
V gene: TRBV29-1
CDR3 DNA: TGCAGCGTTGTGGCCAGCTTTAACTATGGCTACACCTTC
CDR3 protein: CSVVASFNYGYTF

clone size: NA
J gene: TRBJ1-2
D gene: TRBD1
V gene: TRBV29-1
CDR3 DNA: TGCAGCGTTGCGACCGGGACAGGGTACTATGGCTACACCTTC
CDR3 protein: CSVATGTGYYGYTF

clone size: NA
J gene: TRBJ2-2
D gene: TRBD2
V gene: TRBV27
CDR3 DNA: TGTGCCAGCAGTTTCACTCGTGGTAGCGGGGGTCCCGGGGAGCTGTTTTTT
CDR3 protein: CASSFTRGSGGPGELFF